A single sample is the source of the 6 T cell receptor beta chains below, sequenced in a study of T cell responses to AZD1222 COVID-19 vaccine. Only in-frame clones appear in the TCRdb table, and some are missing; sequencing was by immunoSEQ multiplex PCR. The repertoire holds 120,000 to 150,000 clones, with around nine tenths as singletons. The sequencing here drew on peripheral blood, taken on day 0 of AZD1222 vaccination. The receptors were gathered from an adult in good health.

V usage is TRBV27 and J usage is TRBJ2-3; TRBD2 matches 7 bases. The V and J ends lost 0 bases and 6 bases, in that order; junction bases with no gene match: 9. The CDR3 covers 16 residues. Germline V CDR1 and CDR2: MNHEY, SMNVEV (reference sequence). CDR3 sequence (DNA): TGTGCCAGCAGTTTATCGACTAGCCCCCCGGGGGATACGCAGTATTTT. It encodes CASSLSTSPPGDTQYF.

J is TRBJ1-2 and V is TRBV5-6; D remains unclear. Germline V gene sequence: CDR1 SGHDT, CDR2 YYEEEE. The V gene lost 1 base and the J gene lost 4 bases, with 11 bases spanning the gap. The CDR3 totals 14 residues. The chain's CDR3 is CASSLYSRFYGYTF. CDR3 coding DNA: TGTGCCAGCAGCTTGTATTCCAGATTCTATGGCTACACCTTC.

This clone occurred once. The V call is TRBV6-2 or TRBV6-3, the J call TRBJ2-1; D unclear. The V end lost 6 bases, the J end lost 4 bases, and 10 bases lay between the germline ends. The CDR3 has 13 amino acids. Looked up from germline, CDR1 is MNHEY and CDR2 is SVGEGT. The CDR3 reads CASSPDAYNEQFF. CDR3 DNA: TGTGCCAGCAGCCCTGACGCTTACAATGAGCAGTTCTTC.

The genes are TRBV3-1 (or the pseudogene TRBV3-2) and TRBJ1-2; TRBD1 aligns across 9 bases. Trimming cost V 10 bases and J 5 bases; bases outside gene matches: 11. The CDR3 covers 14 residues. The germline gives CDR1 LGHDT, CDR2 YNNKEL (reference sequence). CDR3 nucleotides: TGTGCCACCTCTACAGGGGGCGTTATGTATGGCTACACCTTC. Residues: CATSTGGVMYGYTF.

The table lists this clone with a few counts. V usage is TRBV28 and J usage is TRBJ2-7; D gene unclear. Germline CDR1 reads MDHEN; CDR2 reads SYDVKM. The CDR3 totals 15 residues. Trimming took 6 bases from V and 0 from J, leaving 15 bases between them. The CDR3 region is CASSPGGVLSYEQYF. DNA for the CDR3: TGTGCCAGCAGCCCTGGTGGAGTTCTCTCCTACGAGCAGTACTTC.

V is TRBV10-2 and J is TRBJ2-7, with D possibly TRBD2 on 6 matching bases. V was pared by 8 bases and J by 6 bases, with 20 bases between. Looked up from germline, CDR1 is WSHSY and CDR2 is SAAADI. This CDR3 comprises 14 residues. The CDR3 bases are TGCGCCAGCGGCGGGACGGGGCCCCTAAGCGAGCAGTACTTC. As protein: CASGGTGPLSEQYF.